This is a list of T cell receptor beta chains from one sample in a study of T-cell memory formation after mild COVID-19. Each CDR3 protein gets one entry after TCRdb re-called the 5' RACE reads with MiXCR. The sample yields 90,000 to 120,000 distinct CDR3 sequences, approximately 15% seen once. The sequencing sample was made of PBMCs or a T cell subset sorted from them (not recorded which). These receptors all stem from a man aged 18 to 29 who had mild COVID-19 (a few samples of this study predate the infection). Cell type and time point are not known. Each CDR3 is given with its conserved first and last residue. D genes are given only for firm matches. Clone size is not always given. Where it is, it says once, few, many or a class for expanded clones.

TRBD1 TRBJ2-7 many TRBV29-1 CSVEGTEFYEQYF TGCAGCGTTGAGGGGACAGAGTTCTACGAGCAGTACTTC
- TRBJ2-2 - TRBV11-2 CASSLQGPNTGELFF TGTGCCAGCAGCTTACAGGGCCCGAACACCGGGGAGCTGTTTTTT
TRBD2 TRBJ2-1 many TRBV4-3 CASSQEPAGVLKQFF TGCGCCAGCAGCCAAGAGCCAGCGGGGGTATTAAAGCAGTTCTTC
TRBD2 TRBJ2-1 few TRBV7-8 CASSAGTSGGNELFF TGTGCCAGCAGCGCCGGGACTAGCGGGGGGAATGAGCTGTTCTTC
- TRBJ1-3 few TRBV7-9 CASSKIGGNTIYF TGTGCCAGCTCTAAGATAGGAGGAAACACCATATATTTT
- TRBJ2-1 - TRBV7-2 CASSLGGGPNEQFF TGTGCCAGCAGCTTAGGGGGCGGCCCCAATGAGCAGTTCTTC
- TRBJ2-2 - TRBV7-9 CASSLAPVGELFF TGTGCCAGCAGCTTAGCTCCGGTCGGGGAGCTGTTTTTT
TRBD1 TRBJ1-5 - TRBV5-5 CASSETGEGQPQHF TGTGCCAGCAGCGAAACAGGGGAGGGTCAGCCCCAGCATTTT
- TRBJ2-1 - TRBV7-3 CASSLAHNNEQFF TGTGCCAGCAGCTTAGCCCACAACAATGAGCAGTTCTTC
- TRBJ1-2 few TRBV6-5 CASSYTNAAGSNGYTF TGTGCCAGCAGTTACACCAATGCCGCGGGAAGCAATGGCTACACCTTC
- TRBJ1-4 - TRBV2 CASIPEGGTTNEKLFF TGTGCCAGCATCCCCGAAGGCGGTACAACTAATGAAAAACTGTTTTTT
- TRBJ2-7 - TRBV7-9 CASSLVSTPSYEQYF TGTGCCAGCAGCTTAGTCTCTACCCCCTCCTACGAGCAGTACTTC
- TRBJ2-5 - TRBV11-3 CASSLGDETQYF TGTGCCAGCAGCTTAGGGGATGAGACCCAGTACTTC
TRBD1 TRBJ2-3 - TRBV7-2 CASSLEWTGITDTQYF TGTGCCAGCAGCTTAGAATGGACAGGGATCACAGATACGCAGTATTTT
TRBD2 TRBJ2-1 many TRBV7-2 CASSLAFAGGDLYNEQFF TGTGCCAGCAGCTTAGCGTTCGCGGGGGGGGATCTATACAATGAGCAGTTCTTC
- TRBJ2-3 few TRBV27 CASRAGSTDTQYF TGTGCCAGCAGGGCAGGGAGCACAGATACGCAGTATTTT